These T cell receptor beta chains were read from a single sample in a study of blood T cell repertoires in COVID-19. This table comes from immunoSEQ multiplex PCR, and its TCRdb copy is limited to in-frame clones, with some not included. The table records a few hundred thousand clones, roughly 86% of them present only once. The specimen sequenced was PBMCs or T cells enriched from blood (not recorded which). These TCRs come from a woman in her 50s who had been exposed to COVID-19. Each CDR3 is given with its conserved first and last residue.

V: TRBV13; J: TRBJ1-1; CDR3: CASSSIDRGSEAFF
V: TRBV28; J: TRBJ2-7; CDR3: CASALTDYEQYF
V: TRBV28; J: TRBJ1-1; CDR3: CASSRATEAFF
V: TRBV5-8; J: TRBJ2-7; CDR3: CASGRNRGSLYPYEQYF
V: TRBV12-3/TRBV12-4; J: TRBJ1-2; CDR3: CASSPTGSYGYTF
V: TRBV7-9; J: TRBJ2-3; CDR3: CASSAGTGRTDTQYF
V: TRBV28; J: TRBJ1-5; CDR3: CASRGTVNQPQHF
V: TRBV9; J: TRBJ2-7; CDR3: CASSVAIGSHEQYF
V: TRBV21-1; J: TRBJ2-1; CDR3: CASSNVGTGSSYNEQFF
V: TRBV6-4; J: TRBJ2-3; CDR3: CASSDLTGGAPDTQYF
V: TRBV5-1; J: TRBJ2-1; CDR3: CASSPAGLADYNEQFF
V: TRBV6-5; J: TRBJ1-4; CDR3: CASSPGQATNEKLFF
V: TRBV7-8; J: TRBJ1-4; CDR3: CASSLGYGQKNEKLFF
V: TRBV7-8; J: TRBJ2-3; CDR3: CASSSAGGADTQYF
V: TRBV2; J: TRBJ1-2; CDR3: CATVTGTGFRDGYTF
V: TRBV27; J: TRBJ2-6; CDR3: CASSRAGKSSGANVLTF
V: TRBV9; J: TRBJ2-3; CDR3: CASSATYTDTQYF
V: TRBV10-3; J: TRBJ2-3; CDR3: CAILDRGSTDTQYF
V: TRBV4-1; J: TRBJ2-1; CDR3: CASSRVRDRGYNEQFF
V: TRBV15; J: TRBJ2-1; CDR3: CATSRDQSQGGNEQFF
V: TRBV13; J: TRBJ2-7; CDR3: CASSLGLGVYEQYF
V: TRBV4-1; J: TRBJ2-3; CDR3: CASSRPGGAQYF
V: TRBV3-1/TRBV3-2; J: TRBJ2-1; CDR3: CASSPGSTYNEQFF
V: TRBV6-2/TRBV6-3; J: TRBJ2-7; CDR3: CASSYRRDSYEQYF
V: TRBV4-2; J: TRBJ1-2; CDR3: CASSQDVNYGYTF
V: TRBV9; J: TRBJ1-2; CDR3: CASTPGGSGLKPGYTF
V: TRBV18; J: TRBJ1-2; CDR3: CASSPGQGNAYGYTF
V: TRBV4-2; J: TRBJ1-6; CDR3: CASSQELDSPLHF
V: TRBV19; J: TRBJ2-2; CDR3: CASSIPGREVTGELFF
V: TRBV5-1; J: TRBJ2-7; CDR3: CASSLSFSEQYF
V: TRBV27; J: TRBJ2-7; CDR3: CASSLGGQGYYEQYF
V: TRBV4-1; J: TRBJ2-3; CDR3: CASARQFLTDTQYF
V: TRBV5-1; J: TRBJ1-5; CDR3: CASSWAGTANQPQHF
V: TRBV19; J: TRBJ2-7; CDR3: CASSFGTHYEQYF
V: TRBV19; J: TRBJ2-5; CDR3: CASSKGVSTGGRETQYF
V: TRBV5-1; J: TRBJ2-2; CDR3: CASSLGVRDPNTGELFF
V: TRBV4-1; J: TRBJ2-7; CDR3: CASSRGQGATYEQYF
V: TRBV29-1; J: TRBJ1-1; CDR3: CSHQIWDGPGDTEAFF
V: TRBV14; J: TRBJ2-3; CDR3: CASSQERRGTDTQYF
V: TRBV18; J: TRBJ2-6; CDR3: CASSPPSPGANVLTF
V: TRBV19; J: TRBJ1-3; CDR3: CASSTTGVGNTIYF
V: TRBV12-3/TRBV12-4; J: TRBJ2-7; CDR3: CASAFNEQYF
V: TRBV3-1/TRBV3-2; J: TRBJ2-5; CDR3: CASSHRSGRGGGETQYF
V: TRBV7-2; J: TRBJ2-7; CDR3: CASSLGPNNYEQYF